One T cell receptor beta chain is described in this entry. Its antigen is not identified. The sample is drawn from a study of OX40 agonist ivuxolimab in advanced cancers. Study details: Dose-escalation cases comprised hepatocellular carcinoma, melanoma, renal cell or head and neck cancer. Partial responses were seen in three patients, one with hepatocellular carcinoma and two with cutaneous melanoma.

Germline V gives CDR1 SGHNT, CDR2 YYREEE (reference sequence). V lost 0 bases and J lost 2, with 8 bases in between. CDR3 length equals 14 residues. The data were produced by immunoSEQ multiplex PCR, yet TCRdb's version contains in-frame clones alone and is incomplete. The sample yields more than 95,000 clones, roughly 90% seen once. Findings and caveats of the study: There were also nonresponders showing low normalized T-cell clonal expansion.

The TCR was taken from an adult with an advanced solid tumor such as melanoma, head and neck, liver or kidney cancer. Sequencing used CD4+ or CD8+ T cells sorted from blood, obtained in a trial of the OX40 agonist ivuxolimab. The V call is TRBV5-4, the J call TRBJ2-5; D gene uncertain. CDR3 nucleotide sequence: TGTGCCAGCAGCTTGGCGGTCCGGCAAGAGACCCAGTACTTC. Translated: CASSLAVRQETQYF.